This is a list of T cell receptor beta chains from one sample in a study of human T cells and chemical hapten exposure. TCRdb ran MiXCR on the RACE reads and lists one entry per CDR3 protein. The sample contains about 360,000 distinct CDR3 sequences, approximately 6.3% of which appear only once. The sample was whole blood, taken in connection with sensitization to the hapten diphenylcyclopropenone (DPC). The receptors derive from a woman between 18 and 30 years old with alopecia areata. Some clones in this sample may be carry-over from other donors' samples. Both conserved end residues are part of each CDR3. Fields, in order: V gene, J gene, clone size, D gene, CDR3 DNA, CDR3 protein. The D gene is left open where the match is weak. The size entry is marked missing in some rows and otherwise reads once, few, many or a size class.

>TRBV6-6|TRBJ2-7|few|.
TGTGCCAGCGGGCTAGGAGACTACGAGCAGTACTTC
CASGLGDYEQYF
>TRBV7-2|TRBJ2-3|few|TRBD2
TGTGCCAGCAGCGAATTTCTGGGACTAGCGGGGGCAGATACGCAGTATTTT
CASSEFLGLAGADTQYF
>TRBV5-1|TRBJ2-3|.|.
TGCGCCAGCAGCTTGGCGCCGGGGTATGGCACAGATACGCAGTATTTT
CASSLAPGYGTDTQYF
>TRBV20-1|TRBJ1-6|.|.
TGCAGTGCTAGTCCCGCCGGGGGGGGAAGGCGGAATTCACCCCTCCACTTT
CSASPAGGGRRNSPLHF
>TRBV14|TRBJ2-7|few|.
TGTGCCAGCAGCCAACTAGGGGCGAACGAGCAGTACTTC
CASSQLGANEQYF
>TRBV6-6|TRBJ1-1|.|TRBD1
TGTGCCAGCAGTTTACCACAGGGGGCCACTGAAGCTTTCTTT
CASSLPQGATEAFF
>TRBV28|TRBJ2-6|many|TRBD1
TGTGCCAGCAGTTTATTGGGGACAGGACTTTCTGGGGCCAACGTCCTGACTTTC
CASSLLGTGLSGANVLTF
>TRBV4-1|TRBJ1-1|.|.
TGCGCCAGCAGCCAAGACCGGATGAACACTGAAGCTTTCTTT
CASSQDRMNTEAFF
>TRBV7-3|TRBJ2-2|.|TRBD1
TGTGCCAGCAGCTTTGGTTCCGGACAGGGGACCGGGGAGCTGTTTTTT
CASSFGSGQGTGELFF
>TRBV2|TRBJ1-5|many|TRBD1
TGTGCCAGCAGGGGACAGAACAATCAGCCCCAGCATTTT
CASRGQNNQPQHF
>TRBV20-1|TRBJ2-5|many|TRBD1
TGCAGTGCCCCCCGTGGGGACAGTTATCAAGAGACCCAGTACTTC
CSAPRGDSYQETQYF
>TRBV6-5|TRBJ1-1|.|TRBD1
TGTGCCAGCAGTGACAGGGGGATGTCTGAAGCTTTCTTT
CASSDRGMSEAFF
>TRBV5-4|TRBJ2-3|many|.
TGTGCCAGCAGCTTGGGGGGGGGCCAAGATACGCAGTATTTT
CASSLGGGQDTQYF
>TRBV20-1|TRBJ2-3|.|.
TGCAGTGCCCACCGGGGCGGCGGTACAGATACGCAGTATTTT
CSAHRGGGTDTQYF
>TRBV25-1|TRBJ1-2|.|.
TGTGCCAGCAGTGAATCAGAGGGAGCCTATGGCTACACCTTC
CASSESEGAYGYTF
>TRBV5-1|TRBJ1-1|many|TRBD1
TGCGCCAGCAGCTTGACCGGACAGGCCACTTTAGCTTTCTTT
CASSLTGQATLAFF
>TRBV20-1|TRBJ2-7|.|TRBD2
TGCAGTGCTAGAGGAACTAGCGGGTTATCTAGGTCCTACGAGCAGTACTTC
CSARGTSGLSRSYEQYF
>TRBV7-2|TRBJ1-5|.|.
TGTGCCAGCAGCTTGGCACAAGCGCTAGGTCAGCCCCAGCATTTT
CASSLAQALGQPQHF
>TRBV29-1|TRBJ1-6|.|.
TGCAGCGTTGGGTTCCGTAATTCACCCCTCCACTTT
CSVGFRNSPLHF
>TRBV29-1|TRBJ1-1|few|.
TGCAGCGTTGAAGGAGGGGCGCGTGTGAACACTGAAGCTTTCTTT
CSVEGGARVNTEAFF
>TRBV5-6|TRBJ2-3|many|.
TGTGCCAGCAGCTTGGGTGCCTACGCCCTCGGTTCGTATACGCAGTATTTT
CASSLGAYALGSYTQYF
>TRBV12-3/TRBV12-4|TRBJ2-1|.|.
TGTGCCAGCAGTTCAGGGTACAATGAGCAGTTCTTC
CASSSGYNEQFF
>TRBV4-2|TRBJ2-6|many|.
TGTGCCAGCAGCCAAGAAAGCCGCACTGGGGCCAACGTCCTGACTTTC
CASSQESRTGANVLTF
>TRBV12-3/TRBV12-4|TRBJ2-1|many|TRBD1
TGTGCCAGCAGCCGATCGGACAGGTACAATGAGCAGTTCTTC
CASSRSDRYNEQFF
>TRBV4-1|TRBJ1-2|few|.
TGCGCCAGCAGCCATCTAACAACCGGGACTAACTATGGCTACACCTTC
CASSHLTTGTNYGYTF